Listed below are T cell receptor beta chains from one sample, sequenced in a study of identical twins. In TCRdb, the 5' RACE reads were re-called with MiXCR into one record per CDR3 protein. The data show roughly 720,000 distinct CDR3 sequences, over 15% seen once. These data were also reused for a study on T cells expressing NK-cell markers.

The specimen sequenced was PBMCs. Receptors were obtained from a woman aged 18-30 years in good health. Each CDR3 is given with its conserved first and last residue. A D gene is named only where the DNA matches it firmly. Expanded clones get a size class; other rows say once, few or many, or leave the size out.

d_gene | j_gene | abundance | v_gene | CDR3aa | CDR3nt
TRBD2 | TRBJ2-1 | NA | TRBV11-2 | CASSLDYRGSPSYNEQFF | TGTGCCAGCAGCTTAGATTACCGCGGGAGCCCCTCCTACAATGAGCAGTTCTTC
NA | TRBJ2-3 | NA | TRBV2 | CASSEAGGFRDTQYF | TGTGCCAGCAGTGAAGCTGGAGGTTTCAGAGATACGCAGTATTTT
TRBD2 | TRBJ2-1 | few | TRBV12-3/TRBV12-4 | CASSWGGRGLAVYNEQFF | TGTGCCAGCAGTTGGGGGGGGAGGGGACTAGCGGTTTACAATGAGCAGTTCTTC
TRBD1 | TRBJ1-5 | NA | TRBV6-2/TRBV6-3 | CASKDRGEQPQHF | TGTGCCAGCAAAGACAGGGGCGAACAGCCCCAGCATTTT
NA | TRBJ2-1 | few | TRBV20-1 | CSARYGTRNEQFF | TGCAGTGCTAGGTATGGGACCCGCAATGAGCAGTTCTTC
TRBD1 | TRBJ2-2 | few | TRBV5-1 | CASSLKGAPANTGELFF | TGCGCCAGCAGCTTGAAGGGGGCTCCCGCGAACACCGGGGAGCTGTTTTTT
NA | TRBJ2-5 | NA | TRBV15 | CATSRDFLYDQYF | TGTGCCACCAGCAGAGATTTCTTATACGACCAGTACTTC
NA | TRBJ2-1 | few | TRBV6-1 | CASSGRLHRYNEQFF | TGTGCCAGCAGTGGTCGACTGCATCGCTACAATGAGCAGTTCTTC
TRBD2 | TRBJ2-5 | NA | TRBV12-3/TRBV12-4 | CASSGYGTRQETQYF | TGTGCCAGCAGTGGATACGGGACTAGACAAGAGACCCAGTACTTC
TRBD2 | TRBJ2-1 | NA | TRBV12-3/TRBV12-4 | CASSLVLAEFEQFF | TGTGCCAGCAGTTTAGTTCTAGCGGAGTTTGAGCAGTTCTTC
TRBD1 | TRBJ2-3 | few | TRBV27 | CASSLSTPDRAHTQYF | TGTGCCAGCAGTTTATCGACCCCGGACAGGGCTCATACGCAGTATTTT
NA | TRBJ2-1 | NA | TRBV7-9 | CATQGRLSYNEQFF | TGTGCCACCCAAGGCCGGCTCTCCTACAATGAGCAGTTCTTC
NA | TRBJ1-5 | few | TRBV12-3/TRBV12-4 | CASSFMGLGQPQHF | TGTGCCAGCAGTTTTATGGGACTGGGGCAGCCCCAGCATTTT
TRBD2 | TRBJ2-7 | few | TRBV18 | CASSPDRPSGKSYEQYF | TGTGCCAGCTCACCCGACCGACCTAGCGGGAAATCATACGAGCAGTACTTC
NA | TRBJ2-7 | many | TRBV12-3/TRBV12-4 | CASRLGDEQYF | TGTGCCAGCCGCTTAGGCGACGAGCAGTACTTC
NA | TRBJ1-4 | NA | TRBV7-9 | CASSLPYPSTNEKLFF | TGTGCCAGCAGCCTGCCGTACCCATCAACTAATGAAAAACTGTTTTTT
TRBD1 | TRBJ2-7 | few | TRBV20-1 | CSASGNRDRGTYEQYF | TGCAGTGCTAGTGGGAACCGGGACAGGGGGACCTACGAGCAGTACTTC
TRBD1 | TRBJ2-5 | few | TRBV6-2/TRBV6-3 | CASSFRNTGGETQYF | TGTGCCAGCAGTTTCAGAAATACAGGGGGCGAGACCCAGTACTTC
TRBD1 | TRBJ2-4 | once | TRBV7-8 | CASSFRTGGTENIQYF | TGTGCCAGCAGCTTCCGGACAGGAGGTACCGAAAACATTCAGTACTTC
NA | TRBJ1-3 | few | TRBV7-2 | CASSLDVRNTIYF | TGTGCCAGCAGCTTAGATGTCAGAAACACCATATATTTT
NA | TRBJ2-1 | NA | TRBV7-9 | CASIPLNNEQFF | TGTGCCAGCATCCCCCTAAACAATGAGCAGTTCTTC
NA | TRBJ2-7 | NA | TRBV3-1 | CASSQDRSPSYEQYF | TGTGCCAGCAGCCAAGATCGCAGCCCATCCTACGAGCAGTACTTC
TRBD1 | TRBJ2-1 | NA | TRBV5-1 | CASSRGTGGFSYNEQFF | TGCGCCAGCAGCCGGGGGACAGGGGGTTTTTCCTACAATGAGCAGTTCTTC
TRBD2 | TRBJ2-4 | few | TRBV5-1 | CASSSSGSGGNIQYF | TGCGCCAGCAGCTCCTCGGGTAGCGGGGGAAACATTCAGTACTTC
NA | TRBJ2-1 | NA | TRBV6-1 | CASSPPLTGHYYNEQFF | TGTGCCAGCAGCCCACCCCTGACGGGACACTACTACAATGAGCAGTTCTTC
NA | TRBJ1-6 | many | TRBV7-8 | CASSFDRTNSPLHF | TGTGCCAGCAGCTTCGACAGGACCAATTCACCCCTCCACTTT